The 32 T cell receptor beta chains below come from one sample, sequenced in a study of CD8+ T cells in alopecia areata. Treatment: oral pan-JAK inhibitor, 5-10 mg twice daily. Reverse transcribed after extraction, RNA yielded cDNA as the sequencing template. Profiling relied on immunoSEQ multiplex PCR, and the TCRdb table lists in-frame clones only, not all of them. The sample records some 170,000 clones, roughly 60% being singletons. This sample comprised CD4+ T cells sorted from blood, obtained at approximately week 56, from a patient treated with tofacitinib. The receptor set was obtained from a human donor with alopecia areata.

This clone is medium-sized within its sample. The CDR3 is CASSFSGTGRDTQYF. CDR3 sequence (DNA): TGTGCCAGCAGCTTCTCCGGGACAGGGAGAGATACGCAGTATTTT. The chain uses TRBV7-9 and TRBJ2-3, with TRBD1 matching 9 bases. The CDR3 is 15 residues long. CDR1 is SEHNR and CDR2 is FQNEAQ in the germline V gene (reference sequence). Losses at the gene ends were 3 bases for V and 5 bases for J; bases not matched to a gene: 6. Supplemented by reference TRBV7-9 and TRBJ2-3, the full variable domain reads DTGVSQNPRHKITKRGQNVTFRCDPISEHNRLYWYRQTLGQGPEFLTYFQNEAQLEKSRLLSDRFSAERPKGSFSTLEIQRTEQGDSAMYLCASSFSGTGRDTQYFGPGTRLTVL.

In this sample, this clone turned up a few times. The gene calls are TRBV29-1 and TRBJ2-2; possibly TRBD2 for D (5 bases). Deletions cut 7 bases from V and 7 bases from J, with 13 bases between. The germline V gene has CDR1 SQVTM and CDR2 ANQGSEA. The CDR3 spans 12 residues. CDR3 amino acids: CSGSQAGGELFF. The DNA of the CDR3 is TGCAGCGGATCCCAGGCGGGCGGGGAGCTGTTTTTT.

DNA for the CDR3: TGTGCCAGCAGCTCTATGACTAGCGGGGAGCTGTTTTTT. Translated, it gives CASSSMTSGELFF. This chain connects TRBV7-3 to TRBJ2-2; a possible D gene is TRBD2 (6 bases). Germline V CDR1 and CDR2: SGHTA, FQGTGA. Trimming stripped 4 bases from V and 7 bases from J, with 10 bases between. The CDR3 is made up of 13 amino acids. The complete variable domain, with remaining parts taken from reference TRBV7-3 and TRBJ2-2, reads GAGVSQTPSNKVTEKGKYVELRCDPISGHTALYWYRQSLGQGPEFLIYFQGTGAADDSGLPNDRFFAVRPEGSVSTLKIQRTERGDSAVYLCASSSMTSGELFFGEGSRLTVL.

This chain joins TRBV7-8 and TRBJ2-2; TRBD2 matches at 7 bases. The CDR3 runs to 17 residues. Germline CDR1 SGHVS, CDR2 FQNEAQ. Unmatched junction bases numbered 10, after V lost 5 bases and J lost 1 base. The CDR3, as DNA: TGTGCCAGCAGCCCGGAGCGCACGGGGGGGAACACCGGGGAGCTGTTTTTT. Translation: CASSPERTGGNTGELFF.

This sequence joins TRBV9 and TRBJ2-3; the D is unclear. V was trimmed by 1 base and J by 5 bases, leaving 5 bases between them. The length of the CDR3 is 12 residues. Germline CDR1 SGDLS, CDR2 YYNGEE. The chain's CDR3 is CASSVLEDTQYF. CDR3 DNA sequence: TGTGCCAGCAGCGTATTGGAAGATACGCAGTATTTT.

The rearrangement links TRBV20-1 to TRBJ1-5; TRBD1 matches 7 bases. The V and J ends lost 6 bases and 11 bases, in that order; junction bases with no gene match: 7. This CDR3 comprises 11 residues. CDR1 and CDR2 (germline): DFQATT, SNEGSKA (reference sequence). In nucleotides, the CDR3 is TGCAGTGCCTCCGACAGGGAGTCCCAGCATTTT. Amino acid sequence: CSASDRESQHF.

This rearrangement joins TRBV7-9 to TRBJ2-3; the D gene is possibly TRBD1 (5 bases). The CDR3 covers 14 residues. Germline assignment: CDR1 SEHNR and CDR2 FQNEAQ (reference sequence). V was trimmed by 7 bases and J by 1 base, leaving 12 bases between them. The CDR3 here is CASTLPTGTDTQYF. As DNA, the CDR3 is TGTGCCAGCACCCTTCCGACAGGCACAGATACGCAGTATTTT.

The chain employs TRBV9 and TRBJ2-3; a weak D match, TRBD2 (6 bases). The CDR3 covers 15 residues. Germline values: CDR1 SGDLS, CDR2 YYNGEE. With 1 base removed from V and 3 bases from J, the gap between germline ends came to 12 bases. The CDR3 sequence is CASSVSGLRTDTQYF. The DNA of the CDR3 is TGTGCCAGCAGCGTAAGCGGGTTGAGGACAGATACGCAGTATTTT.

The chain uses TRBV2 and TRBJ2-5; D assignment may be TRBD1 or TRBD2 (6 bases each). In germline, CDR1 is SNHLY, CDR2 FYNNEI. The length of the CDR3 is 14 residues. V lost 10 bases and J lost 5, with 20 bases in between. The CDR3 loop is CANEGGPAGETQYF. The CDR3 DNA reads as TGTGCCAACGAGGGGGGACCCGCCGGGGAGACCCAGTACTTC.

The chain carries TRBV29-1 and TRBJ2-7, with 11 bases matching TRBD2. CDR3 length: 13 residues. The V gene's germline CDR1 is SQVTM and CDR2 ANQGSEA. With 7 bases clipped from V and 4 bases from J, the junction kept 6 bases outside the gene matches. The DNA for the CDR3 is TGCAGCGCCGTAGCGGGGGGGCCATACGAGCAGTACTTC. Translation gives CSAVAGGPYEQYF.

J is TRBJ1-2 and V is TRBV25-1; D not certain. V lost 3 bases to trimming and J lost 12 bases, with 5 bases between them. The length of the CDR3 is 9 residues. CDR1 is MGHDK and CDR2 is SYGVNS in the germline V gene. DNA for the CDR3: TGTGCCAGCAGTGACGGAGACACCTTC. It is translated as CASSDGDTF.

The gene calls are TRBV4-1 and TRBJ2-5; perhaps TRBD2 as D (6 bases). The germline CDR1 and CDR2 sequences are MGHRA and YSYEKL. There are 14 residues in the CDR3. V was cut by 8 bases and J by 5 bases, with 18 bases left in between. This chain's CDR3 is CASGEQGGQETQYF. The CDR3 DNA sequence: TGCGCCAGCGGCGAGCAGGGAGGTCAGGAGACCCAGTACTTC.

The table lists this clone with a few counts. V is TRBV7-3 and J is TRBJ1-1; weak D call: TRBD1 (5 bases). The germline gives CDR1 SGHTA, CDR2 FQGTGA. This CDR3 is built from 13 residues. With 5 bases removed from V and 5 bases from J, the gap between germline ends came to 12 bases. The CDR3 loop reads CASSAGTATEAFF. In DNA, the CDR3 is TGTGCCAGCAGCGCCGGGACGGCTACTGAAGCTTTCTTT.

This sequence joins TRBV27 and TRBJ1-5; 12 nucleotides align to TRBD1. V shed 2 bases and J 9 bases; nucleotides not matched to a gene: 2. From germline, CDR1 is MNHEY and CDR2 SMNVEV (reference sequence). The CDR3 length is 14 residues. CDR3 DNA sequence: TGTGCCAGCAGTTTAGGGACAGGGGGCCTGCCCCAGCATTTT. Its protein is CASSLGTGGLPQHF.

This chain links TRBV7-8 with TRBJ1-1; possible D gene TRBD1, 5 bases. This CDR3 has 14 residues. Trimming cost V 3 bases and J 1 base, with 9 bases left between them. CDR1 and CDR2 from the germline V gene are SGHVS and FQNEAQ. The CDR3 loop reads CASSFAGKNTEAFF. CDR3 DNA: TGTGCCAGCAGCTTTGCAGGGAAGAACACTGAAGCTTTCTTT.

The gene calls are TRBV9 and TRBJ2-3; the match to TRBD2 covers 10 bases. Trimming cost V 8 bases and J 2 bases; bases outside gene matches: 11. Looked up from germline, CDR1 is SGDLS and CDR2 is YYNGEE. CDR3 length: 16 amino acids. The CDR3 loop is CARLPGLAIDTDTQYF. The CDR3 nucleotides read TGTGCCAGACTACCGGGACTAGCGATTGACACAGATACGCAGTATTTT. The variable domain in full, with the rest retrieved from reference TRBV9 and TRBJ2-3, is DSGVTQTPKHLITATGQRVTLRCSPRSGDLSVYWYQQSLDQGLQFLIQYYNGEERAKGNILERFSAQQFPDLHSELNLSSLELGDSALYFCARLPGLAIDTDTQYFGPGTRLTVL.

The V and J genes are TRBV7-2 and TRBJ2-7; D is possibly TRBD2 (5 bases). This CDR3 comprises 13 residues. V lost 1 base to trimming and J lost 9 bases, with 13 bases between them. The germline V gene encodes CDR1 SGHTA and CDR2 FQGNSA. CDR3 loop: CASSLDLRRGQYF. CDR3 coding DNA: TGTGCCAGCAGCTTAGATCTGAGACGGGGGCAGTACTTC.

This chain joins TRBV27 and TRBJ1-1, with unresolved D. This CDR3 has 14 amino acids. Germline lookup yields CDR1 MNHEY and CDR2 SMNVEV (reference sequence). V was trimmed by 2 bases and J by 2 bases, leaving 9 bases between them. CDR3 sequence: CASSLSWDNTEAFF. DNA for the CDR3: TGTGCCAGCAGTTTAAGTTGGGATAACACTGAAGCTTTCTTT.

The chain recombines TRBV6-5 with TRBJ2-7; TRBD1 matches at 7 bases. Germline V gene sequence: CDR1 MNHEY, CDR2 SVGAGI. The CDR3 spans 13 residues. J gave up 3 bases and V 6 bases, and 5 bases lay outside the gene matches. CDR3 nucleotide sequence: TGTGCCAGCAGAGAAGGGGGCCACTACGAGCAGTACTTC. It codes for CASREGGHYEQYF.

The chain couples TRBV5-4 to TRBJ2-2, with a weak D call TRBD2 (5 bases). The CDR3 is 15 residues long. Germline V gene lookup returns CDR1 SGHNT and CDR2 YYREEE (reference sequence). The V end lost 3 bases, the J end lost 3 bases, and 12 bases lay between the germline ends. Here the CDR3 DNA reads TGTGCCAGCAGCTGGACTGGGTCGGACACCGGGGAGCTGTTTTTT. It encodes CASSWTGSDTGELFF.

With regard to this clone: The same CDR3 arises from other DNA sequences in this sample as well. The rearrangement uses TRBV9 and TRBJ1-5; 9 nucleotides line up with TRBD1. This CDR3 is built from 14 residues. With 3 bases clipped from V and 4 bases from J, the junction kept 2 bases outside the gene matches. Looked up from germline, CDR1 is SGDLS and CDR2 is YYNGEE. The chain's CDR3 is CASSAGTGNQPQHF. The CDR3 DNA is TGTGCCAGCAGCGCCGGGACAGGGAATCAGCCCCAGCATTTT.

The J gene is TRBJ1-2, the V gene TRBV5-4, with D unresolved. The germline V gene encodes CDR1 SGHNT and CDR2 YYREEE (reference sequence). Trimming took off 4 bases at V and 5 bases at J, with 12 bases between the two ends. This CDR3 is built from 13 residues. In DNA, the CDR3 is TGTGCCAGCAGCGCCCCGGAGAGATATGGCTACACCTTC. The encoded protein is CASSAPERYGYTF.

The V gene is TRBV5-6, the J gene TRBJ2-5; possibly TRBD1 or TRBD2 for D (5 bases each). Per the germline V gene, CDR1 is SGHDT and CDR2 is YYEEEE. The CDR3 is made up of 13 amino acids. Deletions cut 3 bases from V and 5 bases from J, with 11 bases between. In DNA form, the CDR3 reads TGTGCCAGCAGCTCCGGGACCCGGGAGACCCAGTACTTC. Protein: CASSSGTRETQYF.

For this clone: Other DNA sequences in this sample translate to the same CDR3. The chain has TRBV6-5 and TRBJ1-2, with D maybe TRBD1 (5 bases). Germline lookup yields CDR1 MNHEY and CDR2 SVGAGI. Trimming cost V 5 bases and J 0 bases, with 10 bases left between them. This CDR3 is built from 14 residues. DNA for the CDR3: TGTGCCAGCAGTCTTGGGGCGTCTAACTATGGCTACACCTTC. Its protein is CASSLGASNYGYTF.

In DNA form, the CDR3 reads TGTGCCATCGCCCCCGGGACAGGGTCCCACAATGAGCAGTTCTTC. Translating gives CAIAPGTGSHNEQFF. The rearrangement links TRBV10-3 to TRBJ2-1; 9 bases align to TRBD1. The CDR3 is 15 amino acids. V gave up 8 bases and J gave up 5 bases; unmatched junction bases: 10. Germline-derived CDR1 and CDR2 are ENHRY and SYGVKD.

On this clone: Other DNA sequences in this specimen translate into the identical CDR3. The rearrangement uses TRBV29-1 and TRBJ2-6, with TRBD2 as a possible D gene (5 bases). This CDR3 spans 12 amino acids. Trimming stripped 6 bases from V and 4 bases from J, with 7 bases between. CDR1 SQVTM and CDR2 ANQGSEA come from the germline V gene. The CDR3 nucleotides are TGCAGCGTAGCTAGCGGGGCCAACGTCCTGACTTTC. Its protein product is CSVASGANVLTF.

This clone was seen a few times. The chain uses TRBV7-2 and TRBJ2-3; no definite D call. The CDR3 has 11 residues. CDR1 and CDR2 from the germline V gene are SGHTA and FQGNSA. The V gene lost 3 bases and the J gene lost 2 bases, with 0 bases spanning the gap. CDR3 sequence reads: CASSFTDTQYF. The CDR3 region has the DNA TGTGCCAGCAGCTTCACAGATACGCAGTATTTT.

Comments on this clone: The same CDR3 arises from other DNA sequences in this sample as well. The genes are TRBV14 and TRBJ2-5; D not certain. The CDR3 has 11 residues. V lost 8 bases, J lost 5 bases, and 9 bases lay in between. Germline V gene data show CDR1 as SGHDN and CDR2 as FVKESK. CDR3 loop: CASSLGETQYF. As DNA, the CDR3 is TGTGCCAGCTCTCTCGGGGAGACCCAGTACTTC.

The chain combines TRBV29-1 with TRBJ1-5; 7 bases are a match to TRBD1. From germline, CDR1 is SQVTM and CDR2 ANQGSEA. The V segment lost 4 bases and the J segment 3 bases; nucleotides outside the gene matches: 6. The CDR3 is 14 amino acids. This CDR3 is CSVVQGHDNQPQHF. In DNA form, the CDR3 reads TGCAGCGTTGTACAGGGGCATGACAATCAGCCCCAGCATTTT.

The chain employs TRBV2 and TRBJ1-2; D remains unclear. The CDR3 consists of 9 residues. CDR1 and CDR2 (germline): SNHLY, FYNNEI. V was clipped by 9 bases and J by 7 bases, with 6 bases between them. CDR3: CASSGGYTF. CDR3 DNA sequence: TGTGCCAGTTCTGGTGGCTACACCTTC. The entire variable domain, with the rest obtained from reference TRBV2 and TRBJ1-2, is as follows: EPEVTQTPSHQVTQMGQEVILRCVPISNHLYFYWYRQILGQKVEFLVSFYNNEISEKSEIFDDQFSVERPDGSNFTLKIRSTKLEDSAMYFCASSGGYTFGSGTRLTVV.

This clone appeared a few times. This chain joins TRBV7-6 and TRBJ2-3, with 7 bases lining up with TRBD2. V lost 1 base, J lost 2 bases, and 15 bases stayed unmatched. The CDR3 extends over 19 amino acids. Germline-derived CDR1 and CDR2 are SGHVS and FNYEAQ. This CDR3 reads CASSLDWGGNSLNTDTQYF. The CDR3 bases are TGTGCCAGCAGCTTAGATTGGGGGGGGAACTCTCTCAACACAGATACGCAGTATTTT.

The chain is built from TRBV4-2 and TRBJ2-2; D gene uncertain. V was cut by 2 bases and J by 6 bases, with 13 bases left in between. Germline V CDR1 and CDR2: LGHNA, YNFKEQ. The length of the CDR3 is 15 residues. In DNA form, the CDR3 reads TGTGCCAGCAGCCAACAAGCGACCCGACCCGGGGAGCTGTTTTTT. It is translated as CASSQQATRPGELFF.